A single sample gave rise to the 2 T cell receptor beta chains below, sequenced in a study of response to subunit inactivated influenza vaccine. TCRdb re-derived calls from the RT-PCR reads in MiXCR, one entry per CDR3 protein. The sample includes some 520,000 distinct CDR3 sequences, approximately 15% of them seen just once. Sequences were derived from CD4+ T cells sorted from PBMCs, sampled around 2 years after vaccination. These receptor sequences come from a man aged 45 to 75 who received an inactivated influenza vaccine.

This clonotype appeared once. J is TRBJ1-1 and V is TRBV10-3, with D possibly TRBD1 on 6 matching bases. The V gene's germline CDR1 is ENHRY and CDR2 SYGVKD. Trimming took 11 bases from V and 5 from J, leaving 18 bases between them. The CDR3 has 13 amino acids. CDR3 sequence (DNA): TGTGCCTCCCAGGGGCAGGGTAATACTGAAGCTTTCTTT. It is translated as CASQGQGNTEAFF.

There are a few counts of this clonotype. The chain uses TRBV12-3 or TRBV12-4 and TRBJ2-3; the D is unclear. CDR3 size: 13 residues. With 1 base removed from V and 4 bases from J, the gap between germline ends came to 6 bases. The CDR3: CASSLEGPDTQYF. The CDR3 DNA sequence: TGTGCCAGCAGTTTAGAGGGTCCAGATACGCAGTATTTT.